This TCR beta chain was documented in a study of siplizumab effects on memory and regulatory T cells. TCRdb's table, derived via immunoSEQ multiplex PCR, lists solely in-frame clones and lacks some. The sample consists of 55,000 to 65,000 clones, approximately 97% of them appearing once. The V gene lost 2 bases and the J gene lost 6 bases, with 20 bases spanning the gap. From germline, CDR1 is MDHEN and CDR2 SYDVKM. The CDR3 is made up of 17 amino acids. The V gene is TRBV28, the J gene TRBJ2-1, with a possible D match to TRBD2 (5 bases). This receptor was obtained from a human donor in good health. Source material: naive CD8+ T cells sorted from blood. CDR3 residues: CASSLGSGGLNSNEQFF. For the CDR3, the DNA is TGTGCCAGCAGTTTAGGTTCTGGCGGGCTCAATTCCAATGAGCAGTTCTTC.